The rows below give T cell receptor beta chains drawn from one sample of a study of T cells in localized non-small cell lung cancer. TCRdb's copy holds only in-frame clones and misses some; the assay was immunoSEQ multiplex PCR. Here the sample spans fewer than 35,000 clones, roughly nine tenths being singletons. This specimen was peripheral blood mononuclear cells, taken before any cancer treatment. The receptor source for this set is a man between 40 and 69 years old with stage III lung adenocarcinoma. The CDR3 runs from the conserved cysteine through the conserved F or W.

V	J	CDR3
TRBV4-1	TRBJ1-2	CASSQEGRQGARGYTF
TRBV5-1	TRBJ2-1	CASSKTGSSYNEQFF
TRBV7-9	TRBJ1-3	CASSFQGSGNTIYF
TRBV6-7	TRBJ2-2	CASSYSPSGGIGELFF
TRBV4-2	TRBJ2-1	CASSQDPGAVGDEQFF
TRBV6-5	TRBJ1-2	CASSYYGTEDGYTF
TRBV6-5	TRBJ1-1	CASSYLHRGDTEAFF
TRBV7-3	TRBJ1-6	CASSLTPNDSPLHF
TRBV7-9	TRBJ2-3	CASSLGAGGRTDTQYF
TRBV4-2	TRBJ1-4	CASSQGTQGESEKLFF
TRBV6-6	TRBJ2-7	CASSPGRGGSEQYF
TRBV30	TRBJ2-5	CAWAGLSETQYF
TRBV25-1	TRBJ1-3	CASSGRGLPSGNTIYF
TRBV2	TRBJ1-2	CASSEALLTGGTEGYTF
TRBV19	TRBJ1-2	CASTATGGRKNGYTF
TRBV11-3	TRBJ2-1	CASSRTGGGEQFF
TRBV4-2	TRBJ2-7	CASSQEAQSAYEQYF
TRBV5-4	TRBJ2-5	CASSKTSKTETQYF
TRBV30	TRBJ2-5	CAWSARVTVAKTQYF
TRBV29-1	TRBJ2-2	CSVAAQTNTGELFF
TRBV30	TRBJ2-1	CAWTFNRAGGEFF
TRBV25-1	TRBJ2-1	CASSDRARGSSYNEQFF
TRBV28	TRBJ1-5	CASSIGGGIGNQPQHF
TRBV12-5	TRBJ2-1	CASGLETGGSEQFF
TRBV11-3	TRBJ2-7	CASSCSGGSSYEQYF
TRBV27	TRBJ2-3	CASSLIAGGPGTDTQYF
TRBV13	TRBJ2-5	CASSRPTGYETQYF
TRBV7-2	TRBJ1-5	CASSLGRLNSNQPQHF
TRBV2	TRBJ2-5	CASSEAGQKRGTQYF
TRBV5-1	TRBJ1-2	CASSSFNRGDYGYTF
TRBV14	TRBJ1-4	CASSRGVNEKLFF
TRBV6-5	TRBJ1-2	CASSLPTGSYGYTF
TRBV14	TRBJ2-2	CASSQEKGTGELFF
TRBV7-9	TRBJ2-7	CASSPQVVVSYEQYF
TRBV5-1	TRBJ1-3	CASSPLGHGLGNTIYF
TRBV5-6	TRBJ1-1	CASSFGSSKAFF
TRBV25-1	TRBJ1-2	CASSPILGGYTF
TRBV15	TRBJ2-5	CATSRDTGRETQYF
TRBV11-1	TRBJ1-6	CASSSSDRARLVGNSPLHF
TRBV21-1	TRBJ2-5	CASSKVLGPTTYRIRRYQETQYF